This T cell receptor (beta chain) is drawn from a study of CD8 T cells in Susac syndrome. Study at large: When blood was drawn, the patients with Susac syndrome were therapy-naive, on corticosteroids, or on intravenous immunoglobulin alone.

The study sequenced TCR beta in blood CD8+ and CD4+ T cells. Isolation of CD8+ and CD4+ T cells was performed negatively, whereas enrichment of TEMRA cells was done by FACS. cDNA came from roughly 0.53 to 1 ug RNA primed by random hexamers. TCRdb re-analysed the immunoSEQ multiplex PCR reads in MiXCR, keeping a single row per CDR3 protein. The sample contains 100,000 to 150,000 distinct CDR3 sequences, around 96% of which appear only once. The TCR originated in a human donor with Susac syndrome. The sequenced sample was CD8+ T cells from PBMCs.

In DNA, the CDR3 is TGCGCCAGCAGCTTGGACAGTCCCCCCGGCCCTAAAGAGACCCAGTACTTC. Its protein is CASSLDSPPGPKETQYF. The chain links TRBV5-1 to TRBJ2-5; D gene unclear. Germline CDR1 is SGHRS and CDR2 is YFSETQ. Trimming pared 0 bases from V and 3 bases from J, leaving 18 bases between. The CDR3 contains 17 residues.